A selection of T cell receptor beta chains follows, all from one sample in a study of shared clonotypes between healthy human individuals. Assay: immunoSEQ multiplex PCR; the TCRdb copy retains only in-frame clones and omits some. The data contain hundreds of thousands of clones, approximately 96% of them singletons. Sequencing was carried out using naive CD8+ T cells sorted from blood. The receptors shown here come from a woman in her twenties or thirties in good health. Each CDR3 is given with its conserved first and last residue. D genes are given only for firm matches. Expanded clones are given a class, and other clones once, few, many or no size at all.

J gene,V gene,D gene,clone size,CDR3 DNA,CDR3 protein
TRBJ2-1,TRBV6-1,-,-,TGTGCCAGCAGTCCCGACACTACCAGCTACAATGAGCAGTTCTTC,CASSPDTTSYNEQFF
TRBJ2-1,TRBV5-4,-,-,TGTGCCAGCAGCCCGACCCGAACATATGAGCAGTTCTTC,CASSPTRTYEQFF
TRBJ2-7,TRBV15,-,-,TGTGCCACCAGCAGAGATCTGGGTTACGAGCAGTACTTC,CATSRDLGYEQYF
TRBJ2-7,TRBV4-1,-,-,TGCGCCAGCAGCCAAGGTGGCGGCGGTTACGAGCAGTACTTC,CASSQGGGGYEQYF
TRBJ2-3,TRBV9,-,-,TGTGCCAGCAGCGTAGATTCGGATACGCAGTATTTT,CASSVDSDTQYF
TRBJ2-4,TRBV2,-,-,TGTGCCAGCAGGCGGCTAGCGTGGACCAAAAACATTCAGTACTTC,CASRRLAWTKNIQYF
TRBJ1-5,TRBV19,-,-,TGTGCCAGTAGTATCCTGGGTTACGGCAATCAGCCCCAGCATTTT,CASSILGYGNQPQHF
TRBJ2-7,TRBV2,-,-,TGTGCCAGGGGAGCAGAAAGCAGCTCCTACGAGCAGTACTTC,CARGAESSSYEQYF
TRBJ1-6,TRBV19,-,-,TGTGCCAAGGACGGTCAGAATTCACCCCTCCACTTT,CAKDGQNSPLHF
TRBJ1-4,TRBV28,-,-,TGTGCCAGCAGTATCTCGACCTCGAGGGAGGGTGAAAAACTGTTTTTT,CASSISTSREGEKLFF
TRBJ2-1,TRBV5-4,-,few,TGTGCCAGCAGCTTGGTGGCAGGGGCTTACAATGAGCAGTTCTTC,CASSLVAGAYNEQFF
TRBJ2-5,TRBV7-9,-,-,TGTGCCAGCAGCCCTGTTTCAGAGACCCAGTACTTC,CASSPVSETQYF
TRBJ2-7,TRBV27,TRBD1,-,TGTGCCACCAAACCCGGGACAGGGCACGAGCAGTACTTC,CATKPGTGHEQYF
TRBJ2-1,TRBV6-5,-,-,TGTGCCAGCAGTTTCATGGACAGCGACAATGAGCAGTTCTTC,CASSFMDSDNEQFF
TRBJ2-6,TRBV27,-,-,TGTGCCAGCAGTTTGACTAGGGGGATCGCTGGGGCCAACGTCCTGACTTTC,CASSLTRGIAGANVLTF
TRBJ2-2,TRBV5-8,-,-,TGTGCCAGCAGCTTGGGACACACGAACACCGGGGAGCTGTTTTTT,CASSLGHTNTGELFF
TRBJ2-2,TRBV2,-,-,TGTGCCAGCTTAGAAGGGGGATCGGTCACCGGGGAGCTGTTTTTT,CASLEGGSVTGELFF
TRBJ2-2,TRBV28,TRBD2,-,TGTGCCAGCAGTTCTTACCGGACTAGCAGCAGGAACACCGGGGAGCTGTTTTTT,CASSSYRTSSRNTGELFF
TRBJ2-6,TRBV18,-,-,TGTGCCAGCTCACGAACCGGACCCACTGGGGCCAACGTCCTGACTTTC,CASSRTGPTGANVLTF
TRBJ2-1,TRBV27,-,-,TGTGCCAGCAGTAACAGGGTGGAGCAGTTCTTC,CASSNRVEQFF
TRBJ1-2,TRBV11-3,TRBD1,once,TGTGCCAGCAGCTGTGGCGACAGGGTAAGGAACTATGGCTACACCTTC,CASSCGDRVRNYGYTF
TRBJ2-7,TRBV15,-,-,TGTGCCACTGGGGGAGCCTTAGACGACGAGCAGTACTTC,CATGGALDDEQYF
TRBJ2-7,TRBV4-1,-,-,TGCGCCAGCAGCCCAAGTCAGGGGTACGAGCAGTACTTC,CASSPSQGYEQYF
TRBJ2-6,TRBV28,-,-,TGTGCCAGCAGTTCGATGACCCTAGGGCTAGCAGTCCGCTCTGGGGCCAACGTCCTGACTTTC,CASSSMTLGLAVRSGANVLTF
TRBJ2-1,TRBV11-2,-,once,TGTGCCAGCAGCTTAGGGGCCTACAATGAGCAGTTCTTC,CASSLGAYNEQFF
TRBJ2-2,TRBV7-7,-,-,TGTGCCAGCAGCTTAAGCCCTACCGGGGAGCTGTTTTTT,CASSLSPTGELFF
TRBJ2-1,TRBV5-1,-,-,TGCGCCAGCAGCTTGGAGCCAGGGTCGTTATACAATGAGCAGTTCTTC,CASSLEPGSLYNEQFF
TRBJ2-7,TRBV28,-,-,TGTGCCAGCAGTCCCATAGGGATCAGAATTGACGAGCAGTACTTC,CASSPIGIRIDEQYF